The clone carrying this T cell receptor beta chain was detected many times. These data originate in a study of neurological immune-mediated disorders. The cDNA came from 5'RACE with 10-nucleotide random UMIs. Every sequencing run generated over 170 million TCR-beta sequences from 15-18 subjects. TCRdb re-called the 5' RACE reads with MiXCR, one entry per CDR3 protein. Of around 67,000 distinct CDR3 sequences detected, 5.2% appear once; the ten largest clones hold about 8%. CDR1 and CDR2 (germline): DFQATT, SNEGSKA (reference sequence). This CDR3 is 13 amino acids long. J gave up 5 bases and V 7 bases, and 8 bases lay outside the gene matches.

The sequence came from a man between 18 and 29 years old with multiple sclerosis. The sample was PBMCs. The chain links TRBV20-1 to TRBJ2-3; 8 nucleotides line up with TRBD2. The CDR3 DNA reads TGCAGTGGGTTAGCGGGGTTGCAAGATACGCAGTATTTT. Translating it yields CSGLAGLQDTQYF.